These 18 T cell receptor beta chains originate from one sample sequenced in a study of T cells in Graves' hyperthyroidism and ophthalmopathy. RNA transcripts provided the source from which TCR beta CDR3 regions were amplified. TCR CDR3 regions were first amplified by RT-PCR with HTBI primers. TCRdb independently ran MiXCR on the multiplex PCR reads; one entry per CDR3 protein. This table has around 250,000 distinct CDR3 sequences, approximately 25% appearing once. The source material was blood. The origin of the receptors is a woman in her thirties or forties with Graves' ophthalmopathy.

On this clonotype itself: A single base separates this from a much larger clone, so it may be a read error. V usage is TRBV29-1 and J usage is TRBJ2-3; a weak D match, TRBD2 (6 bases). The CDR3 is 13 amino acids. V was trimmed by 5 bases and J by 4 bases, leaving 13 bases between them. Germline V gene sequence: CDR1 SQVTM, CDR2 ANQGSEA. The CDR3 DNA follows: TGCAGCGTTTTCTCGGGACTCTCAGATACGCAGTATTTT. This codes for CSVFSGLSDTQYF.

The V call is TRBV6-5, the J call TRBJ1-3; possibly TRBD1 for D (6 bases). CDR1 is MNHEY and CDR2 is SVGAGI in the germline V gene. Trimming stripped 4 bases from V and 0 bases from J, with 10 bases between. The CDR3 loop spans 15 amino acids. CDR3: CASSSTGLSGNTIYF. CDR3 nucleotide sequence: TGTGCCAGCAGTTCGACAGGACTCTCTGGAAACACCATATATTTT.

This clonotype was seen at least ten times. The chain carries TRBV18 and TRBJ2-7; a possible D gene is TRBD1 (7 bases). The V and J ends lost 6 bases and 4 bases respectively, with 19 bases between them. Germline-derived CDR1 and CDR2 are KGHSH and LQKENI. The CDR3 has 15 residues. The CDR3 sequence: CASSEGATSGYEQYF. DNA for the CDR3: TGTGCCAGCTCGGAGGGGGCCACTTCAGGATACGAGCAGTACTTC.

The rearrangement uses TRBV20-1 and TRBJ2-5; D may be TRBD1 or TRBD2 (5 bases each). Deletions cut 3 bases from V and 5 bases from J, with 10 bases between. The CDR3 runs 12 residues. Germline V gene lookup returns CDR1 DFQATT and CDR2 SNEGSKA (reference sequence). CDR3 nucleotides: TGCAGTGCTAGGGGGGTCGGGGAGACCCAGTACTTC. Residues: CSARGVGETQYF.

This clonotype has ten or more counts. J is TRBJ2-2 and V is TRBV9; D ambiguous. The CDR3 is made up of 13 amino acids. The germline gives CDR1 SGDLS, CDR2 YYNGEE. Between the trimmed V and J ends, which lost 7 bases and 7 bases, there was a span of 14 bases. DNA of the CDR3: TGTGCCAGCCGCGGAGTCACTGACGGGGAGCTGTTTTTT. Its protein product is CASRGVTDGELFF.

This clonotype was counted many times. This rearrangement joins TRBV12-3 or TRBV12-4 to TRBJ2-2; 12 bases are shared with TRBD2. After removal of 6 bases from V and 7 bases from J, the junction contained 6 bases not matched to a gene. The CDR3 sequence is 15 residues long. CDR3 in DNA: TGTGCCAGCAGACCTCGGACTAGCGGGGACGGGGAGCTGTTTTTT. It codes for CASRPRTSGDGELFF.

This clonotype was picked up many times. The chain couples TRBV6-5 to TRBJ1-2, with D possibly being TRBD1 (5 bases). The ends were cut back, 6 bases at V and 5 bases at J, with 10 bases in the middle. CDR1 and CDR2 (germline): MNHEY, SVGAGI. The CDR3 has 12 amino acids. CDR3 loop: CASRLQGYGYTF. CDR3 nucleotides: TGTGCCAGCAGGCTCCAGGGATATGGCTACACCTTC.

This clonotype was picked up many times. The gene calls are TRBV6-5 and TRBJ2-7; 10 bases match TRBD1. CDR1 is MNHEY and CDR2 is SVGAGI in the germline V gene. After removal of 0 bases from V and 2 bases from J, the junction contained 7 bases not matched to a gene. The CDR3 has 17 residues. DNA of the CDR3: TGTGCCAGCAGTTACTCGAGGGGACAGGGGTCGGCCTACGAGCAGTACTTC. It is translated as CASSYSRGQGSAYEQYF.

This clonotype was seen repeatedly, ten times or more. This rearrangement joins TRBV28 to TRBJ2-7; 13 bases line up with TRBD2. The CDR3 has 13 amino acids. The germline CDR1 and CDR2 sequences are MDHEN and SYDVKM. The J segment lost 9 bases and the V segment lost 6 bases, leaving 5 bases of the junction unmatched. In DNA, the CDR3 is TGTGCCAGCAGCAGGACTAGCGGGAGAGTGCAGTACTTC. Its protein is CASSRTSGRVQYF.

The sample holds many counts of this clonotype. The chain links TRBV20-1 to TRBJ2-2, with a possible D match to TRBD1 (7 bases). Germline V CDR1 and CDR2: DFQATT, SNEGSKA (reference sequence). There are 15 residues in the CDR3. Trimming stripped 0 bases from V and 9 bases from J, with 17 bases between. The CDR3 DNA reads TGCAGTGCTAGAGATCGACAGGGATGGGACTGGGAGCTGTTTTTT. Protein sequence: CSARDRQGWDWELFF.

This clonotype was detected many times. The chain employs TRBV27 and TRBJ2-7, with 12 positions matching TRBD2. The junction had 6 bases not matched to a gene; V was cut back by 5 bases and J by 10 bases. This CDR3 region has 13 residues. Germline V gene lookup returns CDR1 MNHEY and CDR2 SMNVEV (reference sequence). The CDR3 nucleotides read TGTGCCAGCAGTCCCCGGACTAGCGGGACACAGTACTTC. This translates into CASSPRTSGTQYF.

In its sample, this clonotype was seen many times. The chain carries TRBV7-8 and TRBJ1-1; D is unclear. The CDR3 loop spans 14 amino acids. V lost 0 bases and J 5 bases, leaving 10 bases between the germline ends. Germline V lookup: CDR1 SGHVS, CDR2 FQNEAQ. CDR3 residues: CASSLASRRTEAFF. As DNA, the CDR3 is TGTGCCAGCAGCTTAGCGTCTCGGCGGACTGAAGCTTTCTTT.

This clonotype showed up just a few times. V gene TRBV7-8 combines with J gene TRBJ2-2, with D unresolved. Per the germline V gene, CDR1 is SGHVS and CDR2 is FQNEAQ. V lost 10 bases and J 2 bases, leaving 11 bases between the germline ends. This CDR3 has 13 amino acids. CDR3 residues: CATRHPNTGELFF. The CDR3 bases are TGTGCCACCCGACACCCCAACACCGGGGAGCTGTTTTTT.

In DNA form, the CDR3 reads TGTGCTAGTGGGCCTGCCTTGGGATTCTACGAGCAGTACTTC. Encoded protein: CASGPALGFYEQYF. This chain joins TRBV12-5 and TRBJ2-7, with D unclear. Looked up from germline, CDR1 is LGHNT and CDR2 is FRNRAP. The germline V and J ends were trimmed by 6 bases and 3 bases, with 15 bases remaining between them. The CDR3 has 14 residues.

CDR3 bases: TGTGCCGTTGGGTGGGCCGCGAACACCGGGGAGCTGTTTTTT. The encoded protein is CAVGWAANTGELFF. The J gene is TRBJ2-2, the V gene TRBV10-3; D gene ambiguous. The CDR3 is 14 residues long. Trimming stripped 11 bases from V and 0 bases from J, with 13 bases between. The V gene's germline CDR1 is ENHRY and CDR2 SYGVKD.

The chain uses TRBV7-2 and TRBJ2-5; 10 bases line up with TRBD1. The junction had 5 bases not matched to a gene; V was cut back by 5 bases and J by 2 bases. Germline values: CDR1 SGHTA, CDR2 FQGNSA. The CDR3 covers 15 residues. In DNA, the CDR3 is TGTGCCAGCAGCGGACAGGGGGGATTTCAAGAGACCCAGTACTTC. Translating it yields CASSGQGGFQETQYF.

In the case of this clonotype: Compared with germline, one end of the junction differs, possibly owing to a read error. This chain uses TRBV28 with TRBJ2-7; no clear D. The CDR3 spans 14 residues. Germline V gene sequence: CDR1 MDHEN, CDR2 SYDVKM. The CDR3 loop is CASRPAQPAYEQSF. The CDR3 DNA sequence: TGTGCCAGCAGACCGGCACAGCCAGCCTACGAGCAGTCCTTC.

Many counts were recorded for this clonotype. The rearrangement uses TRBV30 and TRBJ2-7, with D possibly being TRBD2 (5 bases). This CDR3 has 12 amino acids. V dropped 8 bases and J dropped 0 bases, with 11 bases sitting between them. Germline values: CDR1 GTSNPN, CDR2 SVGIG (reference sequence). This CDR3 reads CARTGSSYEQYF. The CDR3 DNA follows: TGTGCCCGAACGGGATCCTCCTACGAGCAGTACTTC.